The sequence of this TCR beta chain was determined in a study of molecular identifiers for immune sequencing clone quantification. TCRdb re-derived calls from the PCR reads in MiXCR, one entry per CDR3 protein. The sample yields about half a million distinct CDR3 sequences, roughly 23% seen once. The sequence was obtained from a human donor in good health. Some libraries in this study had Jurkat cell RNA spiked in. The sample comprised naive CD8+ T cells from blood, with Jurkat cell RNA spiked in. Subset here: FACS-sorted CD8+CD4-CCR7+CD45RA+ naive T cells.

CDR3 region: CASNKQTNTGELFF. In DNA form, the CDR3 reads TGTGCCAGTAATAAGCAGACGAACACCGGGGAGCTGTTTTTT. The chain joins TRBV19 to TRBJ2-2; D gene ambiguous. V was pared by 7 bases and J by 0 bases, with 9 bases between. CDR1 and CDR2 (germline): LNHDA, SQIVND (reference sequence). The CDR3 loop spans 14 amino acids.